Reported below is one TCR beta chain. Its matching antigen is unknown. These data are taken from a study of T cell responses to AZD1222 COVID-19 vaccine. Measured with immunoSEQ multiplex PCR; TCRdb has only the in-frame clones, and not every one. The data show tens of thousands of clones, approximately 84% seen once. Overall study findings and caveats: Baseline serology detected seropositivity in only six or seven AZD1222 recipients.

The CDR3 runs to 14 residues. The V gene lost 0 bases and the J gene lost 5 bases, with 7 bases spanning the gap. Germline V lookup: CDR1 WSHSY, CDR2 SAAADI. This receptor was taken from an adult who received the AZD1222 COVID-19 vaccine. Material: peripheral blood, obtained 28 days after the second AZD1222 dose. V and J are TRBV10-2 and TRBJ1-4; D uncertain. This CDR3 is CASSESGVNEKLFF. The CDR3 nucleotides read TGCGCCAGCAGTGAGTCCGGGGTGAATGAAAAACTGTTTTTT.